The 18 T cell receptor beta chains presented below share a single source sample, sequenced in a study of blood T cell repertoires in COVID-19. Libraries were prepared by immunoSEQ multiplex PCR; TCRdb keeps only in-frame clonotypes and omits some of them. Counted here are roughly 68,000 clones, less than 95% occurring once; the ten biggest clones make up around 0.52%. Sequenced: peripheral blood. These receptor sequences come from a man between 45 and 60 years old with COVID-19, enrolled during active disease.

The chain links TRBV9 to TRBJ2-7; TRBD2 aligns across 9 bases. Germline assignment: CDR1 SGDLS and CDR2 YYNGEE. The trim removed 0 bases at V and 4 bases at J, leaving 5 bases unmatched. This CDR3 is 15 amino acids long. The CDR3 here is CASSVGREGKYEQYF. Written as DNA, the CDR3 is TGTGCCAGCAGCGTAGGGCGGGAGGGGAAGTACGAGCAGTACTTC.

The chain employs TRBV20-1 and TRBJ2-1, with 8 nucleotides matching TRBD2. CDR3 size: 13 residues. J gave up 8 bases and V 3 bases, and 6 bases lay outside the gene matches. Germline V gene data show CDR1 as DFQATT and CDR2 as SNEGSKA (reference sequence). CDR3 protein: CSASLAGIDEQFF. The CDR3 DNA reads as TGCAGTGCTAGTTTAGCGGGAATCGATGAGCAGTTCTTC.

The rearrangement joins TRBV2 to TRBJ2-7, with no clear D. Trimming left V 2 bases short and J 4 bases short, with 6 bases between. The CDR3 has 12 residues. Looked up from germline, CDR1 is SNHLY and CDR2 is FYNNEI. CDR3 amino acids: CASSELKYEQYF. The CDR3 coding sequence is TGTGCCAGCAGTGAACTTAAATACGAGCAGTACTTC.

J is TRBJ2-7 and V is TRBV29-1; TRBD2 agrees at 10 bases. In germline, CDR1 is SQVTM, CDR2 ANQGSEA. Trimming cost V 1 base and J 6 bases; bases outside gene matches: 3. This CDR3 is 13 amino acids long. This chain's CDR3 is CSVEVAGGGEQYF. The CDR3 DNA reads as TGCAGCGTTGAAGTAGCGGGAGGAGGCGAGCAGTACTTC.

The chain joins TRBV19 to TRBJ1-2; 7 bases are shared with TRBD1. The CDR3 sequence is 17 residues long. J was trimmed by 3 bases and V by 4 bases; bases with no gene match: 14. In germline, CDR1 is LNHDA, CDR2 SQIVND (reference sequence). The CDR3 here is CASSTSPAQGWYYGYTF. The CDR3 nucleotides read TGTGCCAGTAGTACCTCCCCCGCACAGGGGTGGTACTATGGCTACACCTTC.

The chain couples TRBV30 to TRBJ2-3, with 10 bases lining up with TRBD2. The V segment lost 2 bases and the J segment 4 bases; nucleotides outside the gene matches: 6. CDR1 GTSNPN and CDR2 SVGIG come from the germline V gene (reference sequence). The CDR3 has 15 residues. In DNA, the CDR3 is TGTGCCTGGAGTCTGGTAGCGGGAGGACCAGATACGCAGTATTTT. As protein: CAWSLVAGGPDTQYF. The variable domain in full, completed from reference TRBV30 and TRBJ2-3, reads SQTIHQWPATLVQPVGSPLSLECTVEGTSNPNLYWYRQAAGRGLQLLFYSVGIGQISSEVPQNLSASRPQDRQFILSSKKLLLSDSGFYLCAWSLVAGGPDTQYFGPGTRLTVL.

V gene TRBV21-1 combines with J gene TRBJ1-5; the table's D call, TRBD1, has no DNA check behind it. TRBV21-1 is a recognized pseudogene. The CDR3 is 18 residues long. The CDR3 region is CASSKYSTGGLSNQPQHF. CDR3 coding DNA: TGTGCCAGCAGCAAATATTCAACAGGGGGTTTAAGCAATCAGCCCCAGCATTTT.

V and J are TRBV7-9 and TRBJ1-3, with 9 bases lining up with TRBD1. With V trimmed by 3 bases and J by 3 bases, 0 bases remained unmatched. Germline lookup yields CDR1 SEHNR and CDR2 FQNEAQ (reference sequence). The CDR3 is 14 residues long. CDR3 loop: CASSLGQGGNTIYF. The CDR3 DNA reads TGTGCCAGCAGCTTGGGACAGGGTGGAAACACCATATATTTT.

This clone appeared a few times. The chain links TRBV10-3 to TRBJ2-3; D might be TRBD2 (6 bases). The V end lost 4 bases, the J end lost 2 bases, and 13 bases lay between the germline ends. Germline-derived CDR1 and CDR2 are ENHRY and SYGVKD. The CDR3 runs 15 residues. The CDR3 DNA reads as TGTGCCATCAGTGCCCAGGGACTCACCACAGATACGCAGTATTTT. Protein product: CAISAQGLTTDTQYF.

V is TRBV4-1 and J is TRBJ2-1, with 7 bases fitting TRBD2. The CDR3 has 16 residues. With 0 bases clipped from V and 4 bases from J, the junction kept 6 bases outside the gene matches. Germline CDR1 reads MGHRA; CDR2 reads YSYEKL. The CDR3 loop reads CASSQDGTTVYNEQFF. As DNA, the CDR3 is TGCGCCAGCAGCCAAGACGGGACTACCGTGTACAATGAGCAGTTCTTC.

J is TRBJ2-1 and V is TRBV18, with 9 bases aligning to TRBD2. The CDR3 loop spans 19 amino acids. From germline, CDR1 is KGHSH and CDR2 LQKENI. J gave up 4 bases and V 1 base, and 14 bases lay outside the gene matches. CDR3 sequence reads: CASSPRISASGMSYNEQFF. The CDR3 nucleotides read TGTGCCAGCTCACCACGAATTTCGGCTAGCGGGATGAGTTACAATGAGCAGTTCTTC.

The J gene is TRBJ1-2, the V gene TRBV11-2; D is uncertain. The CDR3 sequence is 13 residues long. Germline-derived CDR1 and CDR2 are SGHAT and FQNNGV. Trimming shortened V by 3 bases and J by 4 bases, and 9 bases separated the two germline ends. The CDR3 DNA reads TGTGCCAGCAGCTTCGGAGTCCTCTATGGCTACACCTTC. Translating it yields CASSFGVLYGYTF. Supplemented by reference TRBV11-2 and TRBJ1-2, the full variable domain reads EAGVAQSPRYKIIEKRQSVAFWCNPISGHATLYWYQQILGQGPKLLIQFQNNGVVDDSQLPKDRFSAERLKGVDSTLKIQPAKLEDSAVYLCASSFGVLYGYTFGSGTRLTVV.

The chain joins TRBV25-1 to TRBJ2-5; 9 bases are a match to TRBD1. This CDR3 is 13 amino acids long. V was pared by 8 bases and J by 3 bases, with 4 bases of the junction left unmatched. CDR1 and CDR2 (germline): MGHDK, SYGVNS. The CDR3 sequence: CASRDRVEETQYF. The CDR3 DNA is TGTGCCAGCCGGGACAGGGTGGAAGAGACCCAGTACTTC.

In the case of this clone: The germline gene is not matched at one end of the junction; a read error may be the cause. The chain employs TRBV5-4 and TRBJ1-2; maybe TRBD1 (6 bases). The CDR3 consists of 14 residues. Germline-derived CDR1 and CDR2 are SGHNT and YYREEE (reference sequence). The CDR3, as DNA: TGTGCCAGCAGCTTGTGGGATAGGGGGAATGGCCACACCTTC. Its protein is CASSLWDRGNGHTF.

This sequence joins TRBV7-2 and TRBJ2-2; D unresolved. The CDR3 has 11 amino acids. The germline CDR1 and CDR2 sequences are SGHTA and FQGNSA. The V and J ends lost 6 bases and 4 bases respectively, with 3 bases between them. DNA for the CDR3: TGTGCCAGCAGACTCACCGGGGAGCTGTTTTTT. Translated, it gives CASRLTGELFF.

The rearrangement joins TRBV11-2 to TRBJ2-7; 8 bases fit TRBD2. Trimming cost V 3 bases and J 2 bases; bases outside gene matches: 6. The CDR3 sequence is 15 residues long. Germline V gene lookup returns CDR1 SGHAT and CDR2 FQNNGV. DNA of the CDR3: TGTGCCAGCAGCTTTCAACTAGCGGAGACCTACGAGCAGTACTTC. Its translation is CASSFQLAETYEQYF.

The V call is TRBV4-1, the J call TRBJ2-7, with TRBD2 matching 11 bases. J lost 2 bases, V lost 6 bases, and 6 bases had no gene match. Germline assignment: CDR1 MGHRA and CDR2 YSYEKL. CDR3 length: 15 residues. CDR3 DNA: TGCGCCAGCAGATCCACTAGCGGGAGAGCCTACGAGCAGTACTTC. Encoded protein: CASRSTSGRAYEQYF.

This chain joins TRBV9 and TRBJ2-1, with TRBD2 as a possible D gene (5 bases). Germline CDR1 SGDLS, CDR2 YYNGEE. The V end lost 4 bases, the J end lost 5 bases, and 28 bases lay between the germline ends. The length of the CDR3 is 19 residues. In nucleotides, the CDR3 is TGTGCCAGCAGCCCCAGAGAACGAACCATGAATCGGGGTCACAATGAGCAGTTCTTC. It is translated as CASSPRERTMNRGHNEQFF. Full variable domain (outside the CDR3, taken from reference TRBV9 and TRBJ2-1): DSGVTQTPKHLITATGQRVTLRCSPRSGDLSVYWYQQSLDQGLQFLIQYYNGEERAKGNILERFSAQQFPDLHSELNLSSLELGDSALYFCASSPRERTMNRGHNEQFFGPGTRLTVL.